The sequence of this T cell receptor beta chain was determined in a study of cytomegalovirus exposure and HLA in healthy donors. The germline V gene encodes CDR1 MNHNS and CDR2 SASEGT. This CDR3 spans 15 amino acids. V was pared by 6 bases and J by 3 bases, with 11 bases of the junction left unmatched. As for this clone: The antigen is undetermined.

The PCR used 60 Vbeta and 13 Jbeta primers. Here immunoSEQ multiplex PCR was the method, and the copy in TCRdb shows in-frame clones only, minus some. The profile shows about 150,000 clones, 85% of them singletons. Whole-study findings and limits: The authors reported that TCR beta sequences could predict HLA-A and HLA-B alleles. These predictions were accurate for most subjects in the first cohort.

The sequenced sample consisted of PBMCs. The sequence came from a woman under 30 in good health and CMV-seronegative. V and J are TRBV6-1 and TRBJ2-7; 7 positions match TRBD2. In DNA, the CDR3 is TGTGCCAGCAGGAGAGTGCGGGAGTCGGGCTACGAGCAGTACTTC. Residues: CASRRVRESGYEQYF.